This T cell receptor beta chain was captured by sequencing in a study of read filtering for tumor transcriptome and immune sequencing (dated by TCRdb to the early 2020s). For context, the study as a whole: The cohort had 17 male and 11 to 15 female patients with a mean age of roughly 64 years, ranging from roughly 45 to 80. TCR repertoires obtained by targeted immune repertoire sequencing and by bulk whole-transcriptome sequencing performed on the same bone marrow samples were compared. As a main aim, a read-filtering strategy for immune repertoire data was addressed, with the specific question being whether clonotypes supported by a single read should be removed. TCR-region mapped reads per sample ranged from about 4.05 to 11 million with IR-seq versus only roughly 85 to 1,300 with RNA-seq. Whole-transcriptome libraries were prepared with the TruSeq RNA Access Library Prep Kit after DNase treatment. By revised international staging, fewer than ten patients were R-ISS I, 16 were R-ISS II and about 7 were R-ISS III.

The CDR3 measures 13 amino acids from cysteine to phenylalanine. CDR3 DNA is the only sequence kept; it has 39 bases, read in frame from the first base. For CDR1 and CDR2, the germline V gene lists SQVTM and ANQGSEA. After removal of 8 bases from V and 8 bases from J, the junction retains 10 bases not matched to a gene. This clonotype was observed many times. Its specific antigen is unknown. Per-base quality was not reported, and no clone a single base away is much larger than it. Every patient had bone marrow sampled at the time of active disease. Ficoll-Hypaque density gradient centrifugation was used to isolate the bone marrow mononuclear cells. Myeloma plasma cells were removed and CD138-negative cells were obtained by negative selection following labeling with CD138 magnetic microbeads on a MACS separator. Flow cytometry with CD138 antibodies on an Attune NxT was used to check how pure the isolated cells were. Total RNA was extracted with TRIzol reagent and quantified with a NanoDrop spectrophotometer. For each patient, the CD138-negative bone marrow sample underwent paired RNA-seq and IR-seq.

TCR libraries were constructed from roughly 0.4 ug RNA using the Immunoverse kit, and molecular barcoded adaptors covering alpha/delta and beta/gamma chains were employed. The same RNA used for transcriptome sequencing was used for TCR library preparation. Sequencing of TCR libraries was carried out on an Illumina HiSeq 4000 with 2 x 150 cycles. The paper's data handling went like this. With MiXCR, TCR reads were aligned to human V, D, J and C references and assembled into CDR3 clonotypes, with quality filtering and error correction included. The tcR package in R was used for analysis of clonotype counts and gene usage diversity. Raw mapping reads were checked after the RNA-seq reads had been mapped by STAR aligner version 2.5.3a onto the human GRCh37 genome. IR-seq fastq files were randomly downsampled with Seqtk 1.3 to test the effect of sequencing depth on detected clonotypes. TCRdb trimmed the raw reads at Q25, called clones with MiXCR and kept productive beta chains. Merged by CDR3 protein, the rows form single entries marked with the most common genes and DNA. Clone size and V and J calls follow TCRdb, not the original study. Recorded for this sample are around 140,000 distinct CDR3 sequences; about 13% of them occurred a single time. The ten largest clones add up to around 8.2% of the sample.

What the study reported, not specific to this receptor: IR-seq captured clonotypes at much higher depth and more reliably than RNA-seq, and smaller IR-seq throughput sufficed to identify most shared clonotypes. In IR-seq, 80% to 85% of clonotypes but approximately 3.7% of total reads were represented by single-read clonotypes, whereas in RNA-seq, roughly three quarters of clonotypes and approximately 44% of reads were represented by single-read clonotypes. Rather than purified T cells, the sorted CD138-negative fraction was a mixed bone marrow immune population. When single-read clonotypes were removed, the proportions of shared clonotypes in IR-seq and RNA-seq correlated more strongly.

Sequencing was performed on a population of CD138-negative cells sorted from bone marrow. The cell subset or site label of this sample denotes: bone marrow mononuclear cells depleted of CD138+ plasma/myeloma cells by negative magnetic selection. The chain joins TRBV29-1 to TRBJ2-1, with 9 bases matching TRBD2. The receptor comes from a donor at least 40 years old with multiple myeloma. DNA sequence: TGCAGCCCCGCCCTAGCGGGATTTGATGAGCAGTTCTTC. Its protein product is CSPALAGFDEQFF.